A selection of T cell receptor beta chains follows, all from one sample in a study of T-cell reconstitution after alpha-beta-depleted transplantation in children. From the PCR reads, TCRdb called clonotypes with MiXCR, one entry per CDR3 protein. The data contain around 240,000 distinct CDR3 sequences, roughly a tenth of them seen just once; the ten biggest clones take up about 4.8%. Sequenced material: PBMCs from the stem cell graft donor, taken from the stem cell graft. All receptors derive from a human donor who donated a stem cell graft to a child with SCID. CDR3s include the opening cysteine and the closing phenylalanine or tryptophan. Fields, in order: J gene, clone size, D gene, V gene, CDR3 DNA, CDR3 protein. D genes are given only for firm matches. Where a row states a size, it is once, few, many or the class of an expanded clone; other rows omit it.

TRBJ2-7,many,NA,TRBV2,TGTGCCAGCAGTCAAGGACAGACCTACGAGCAGTACTTC,CASSQGQTYEQYF
TRBJ1-3,many,NA,TRBV19,TGTGCCAGTAGACCTTACTCTGGAAACACCATATATTTT,CASRPYSGNTIYF
TRBJ1-2,many,NA,TRBV28,TGTGCCAGCAGTTTCGGGGCAGAGCGTGGCTACACCTTC,CASSFGAERGYTF
TRBJ1-4,many,NA,TRBV4-1,TGCGCCAGCAGCCTCCAGGGGCGTGGGTATAATGAAAAACTGTTTTTT,CASSLQGRGYNEKLFF
TRBJ1-1,NA,NA,TRBV29-1,TGCAGCGTGCAGACAAGCGAAGCTTTCTTT,CSVQTSEAFF
TRBJ1-6,many,NA,TRBV7-6,TGTGCCAGCAGCTTAGGTCCGGGATTGAATTCACCCCTCCACTTT,CASSLGPGLNSPLHF
TRBJ2-2,many,NA,TRBV5-1,TGCGCCAGCAGCTTGTCCGCCAGGCTGGGGACCGGGGAGCTGTTTTTT,CASSLSARLGTGELFF
TRBJ2-7,many,NA,TRBV6-1,TGTGCCAGCAGTGAAGTCAGGGGTCCCTACGAGCAGTACTTC,CASSEVRGPYEQYF
TRBJ2-1,many,TRBD1,TRBV20-1,TGCAGTGCCTCGACAGGGGGCGCGACCGATGAGCAGTTCTTC,CSASTGGATDEQFF
TRBJ2-2,many,NA,TRBV7-6,TGTGCCAGCAGCCATATATTACTCACCGGGACCCTGAACACCGGGGAGCTGTTTTTT,CASSHILLTGTLNTGELFF
TRBJ2-3,many,TRBD2,TRBV7-3,TGTGCCAGCAGCCTTACTAGCGGGGGAGGCACAGATACGCAGTATTTT,CASSLTSGGGTDTQYF
TRBJ1-1,many,TRBD1,TRBV20-1,TGCAGTGTCTCGAAGGGGGCGCGGAACACTGAAGCTTTCTTT,CSVSKGARNTEAFF
TRBJ2-7,many,TRBD2,TRBV7-9,TGTGCCAGCAGCTTAGAATGGGGGGGCTACGAGCAGTACTTC,CASSLEWGGYEQYF
TRBJ1-1,many,TRBD1,TRBV5-1,TGCGCCAGCAGTTCCGGGACAGGGGAGAACACTGAAGCTTTCTTT,CASSSGTGENTEAFF
TRBJ1-2,NA,NA,TRBV10-3,TGTGCCATCAGGCGGCCTAACTATGGCTACACCTTC,CAIRRPNYGYTF
TRBJ1-2,NA,NA,TRBV4-2,TGTGCCATGAGCCCGAGACTGCTAGGCTATGGCTACACCTTC,CAMSPRLLGYGYTF
TRBJ1-1,many,NA,TRBV5-5,TGTGCCAGCAGCCGTTGGGACACCGCGAACACTGAAGCTTTCTTT,CASSRWDTANTEAFF
TRBJ2-3,many,NA,TRBV11-2,TGTGCCAGCAGCTCATTAGGCGGCACGGGGGATACGCAGTATTTT,CASSSLGGTGDTQYF
TRBJ1-2,NA,NA,TRBV24-1,TGTGCCACCAGTGATTTGCGGCAGTCCTATGGCTACACCTTC,CATSDLRQSYGYTF
TRBJ1-2,many,TRBD1,TRBV3-1,TGTGCCAGCAGCCTAGAGGGACAGGGCTACACCTTC,CASSLEGQGYTF
TRBJ2-3,NA,NA,TRBV24-1,TGTGCCACCGGCCGGATCGACACAGATACGCAGTATTTT,CATGRIDTDTQYF
TRBJ2-1,NA,NA,TRBV2,TGTGCCAGCAGTTGGGCGGGGAACAATGAGCAGTTCTTC,CASSWAGNNEQFF
TRBJ2-2,many,TRBD2,TRBV3-1,TGTGCCAGCAGCCACCCGGGACTAGCGGGATTTTCGAGCACCGGGGAGCTGTTTTTT,CASSHPGLAGFSSTGELFF
TRBJ1-6,many,NA,TRBV4-1,TGCGCCAGCAGCCGAGCGCGGCCCCAGAATTCACCCCTCCACTTT,CASSRARPQNSPLHF
TRBJ1-2,many,NA,TRBV7-3,TGTGCCAGCAGCCCCGGGACCGCGTCGGGCTACACCTTC,CASSPGTASGYTF
TRBJ1-5,NA,NA,TRBV20-1,TGCAGTGCCCAGATGACAGGATATAGCAATCAGCCCCAGCATTTT,CSAQMTGYSNQPQHF
TRBJ1-2,many,NA,TRBV7-2,TGTGCCAGCAGCCCACCCGACAGGATCTATGGCTACACCTTC,CASSPPDRIYGYTF
TRBJ1-1,many,NA,TRBV21-1,TGTGCCAGGCACAGGGAGGGCGACACTGAAGCTTTCTTT,CARHREGDTEAFF
TRBJ1-1,many,NA,TRBV6-2/TRBV6-3,TGTGCCAGCAGCCCCCAGCGGGACCGTGGGCGGGACACTGAAGCTTTCTTT,CASSPQRDRGRDTEAFF
TRBJ1-5,many,NA,TRBV12-3/TRBV12-4,TGTGCCAGCAGACGCGTACAGGGCAATCAGCCCCAGCATTTT,CASRRVQGNQPQHF
TRBJ2-1,many,NA,TRBV4-3,TGCGCCAGCAGCCAAGATCCGGCAAATGAGCAGTTCTTC,CASSQDPANEQFF
TRBJ2-7,many,NA,TRBV5-6,TGTGCCAGCAACTGGGGAGGCTACGAGCAGTACTTC,CASNWGGYEQYF
TRBJ1-1,many,TRBD1,TRBV20-1,TGCAGTGCTAGAGTGGGACAGGCGAAGCGGAACACTGAAGCTTTCTTT,CSARVGQAKRNTEAFF
TRBJ1-5,many,NA,TRBV3-1,TGTGCCAGCAGCCAAGGGGTTCGCGCTTATAGCAATCAGCCCCAGCATTTT,CASSQGVRAYSNQPQHF
TRBJ2-3,NA,NA,TRBV19,TGTGCCAGTAGTATCGGGGACATGGATACGCAGTATTTT,CASSIGDMDTQYF
TRBJ1-1,NA,NA,TRBV7-2,TGTGCCAGCAGCCATCAGGGGATGAACACTGAAGCTTTCTTT,CASSHQGMNTEAFF
TRBJ2-4,many,NA,TRBV12-3/TRBV12-4,TGTGCCAGCAGTTCGACAGACATTAGCCGAAACATTCAGTACTTC,CASSSTDISRNIQYF
TRBJ2-3,many,NA,TRBV5-1,TGCGCCAGCAGCTTGGAAGCTACCCCAACGGGCGCAGATACGCAGTATTTT,CASSLEATPTGADTQYF
TRBJ1-4,NA,NA,TRBV6-6,TGTGCCAGCATGAGGGGGGCGCCTGAAAAACTGTTTTTT,CASMRGAPEKLFF
TRBJ1-6,many,NA,TRBV5-1,TGCGCCAGCAGCTTGGACAGGCTTAATTCACCCCTCCACTTT,CASSLDRLNSPLHF
TRBJ2-7,many,TRBD2,TRBV7-2,TGTGCCAGCACCCGGGAGGCGGCTTCTTTCTACGAGCAGTACTTC,CASTREAASFYEQYF
TRBJ1-1,many,TRBD1,TRBV2,TGTGCCAGCAGTGAATATCAGGGGGACTTGGGTGAAGCTTTCTTT,CASSEYQGDLGEAFF
TRBJ2-7,few,TRBD2,TRBV9,TGTGCCAGCAGCGGCGAGGGGAGGACTAGCGGGCCCTACGAGCAGTACTTC,CASSGEGRTSGPYEQYF
TRBJ2-3,many,NA,TRBV6-1,TGTGCCAGCAGTGAGGGGGGTACGCAGTATTTT,CASSEGGTQYF
TRBJ1-1,many,NA,TRBV9,TGTGCCAGCAGCGTAGGGGTGGGCACTGAAGCTTTCTTT,CASSVGVGTEAFF
TRBJ2-2,many,TRBD2,TRBV12-3/TRBV12-4,TGTGCCAGCACCGTACTAGCGGCCACCGGGGAGCTGTTTTTT,CASTVLAATGELFF
TRBJ2-7,many,NA,TRBV11-3,TGTGCCAGCAGCTTAGGAAGGACCGAGCAGTACTTC,CASSLGRTEQYF
TRBJ1-5,once,NA,TRBV5-5,TGTGCCAGCAGCTTGCGGGGGGCCACGGAGCCCCAGCATTTT,CASSLRGATEPQHF
TRBJ2-3,many,TRBD1,TRBV18,TGTGCCAGCTCACCAGCAACCGGGACAGGCTACACAGATACGCAGTATTTT,CASSPATGTGYTDTQYF
TRBJ2-7,many,NA,TRBV7-9,TGTGCCAGCAGCTTAGGTTACGGGGAGTACGAGCAGTACTTC,CASSLGYGEYEQYF
TRBJ1-1,NA,NA,TRBV4-2,TGTGCCAGCAGCCACCGGGGCTACACTGAAGCTTTCTTT,CASSHRGYTEAFF
TRBJ2-3,many,NA,TRBV6-4,TGTGCCAGCAGTGACACAGGGACAGATACGCAGTATTTT,CASSDTGTDTQYF
TRBJ1-5,many,NA,TRBV24-1,TGTGCCACCAGTGATTTAATCCCCCAGCCGAGTAATCAGCCCCAGCATTTT,CATSDLIPQPSNQPQHF
TRBJ2-6,NA,NA,TRBV20-1,TGCAGTGCAACCGGGGCCAGCTCTGGGGCCAACGTCCTGACTTTC,CSATGASSGANVLTF
TRBJ1-2,many,TRBD1,TRBV5-1,TGCGCCAGCAGCCGGGGACAGGGTGGCGGCTATGGCTACACCTTC,CASSRGQGGGYGYTF
TRBJ2-1,many,TRBD1,TRBV5-1,TGCGCCAGCAGCTGGGACAGTTACAATGAGCAGTTCTTC,CASSWDSYNEQFF
TRBJ1-2,NA,NA,TRBV5-1,TGCGCCAGCAGCTTGGCCATAGGGAGCGGCTACACCTTC,CASSLAIGSGYTF
TRBJ2-5,many,NA,TRBV7-2,TGTGCCAGCAGCTTAAAGGGCCTCCAAGAGACCCAGTACTTC,CASSLKGLQETQYF